The 21 T cell receptor beta chains listed next were all sequenced from one sample in a study of T cell responses to AZD1222 COVID-19 vaccine. Method: immunoSEQ multiplex PCR; TCRdb's copy keeps in-frame clones and lacks some. The sample carries about 100,000 clones, about 89% recorded once. Sequences were derived from peripheral blood, sampled on day 0 of MenACWY control vaccination. Receptors were obtained from an adult in good health.

V and J are TRBV28 and TRBJ1-5; no clear D. V lost 5 bases and J 7 bases, leaving 9 bases between the germline ends. CDR1 is MDHEN, CDR2 SYDVKM, per germline. This CDR3 spans 12 amino acids. This chain's CDR3 is CASSIRRQPQHF. CDR3 sequence (DNA): TGTGCCAGCAGTATCAGACGACAGCCCCAGCATTTT.

The rearrangement joins TRBV7-8 to TRBJ2-2; D perhaps matches TRBD2 (6 bases). The germline V and J ends were trimmed by 7 bases and 6 bases, with 9 bases remaining between them. CDR3 size: 12 residues. In germline, CDR1 is SGHVS, CDR2 FQNEAQ. The CDR3 DNA follows: TGTGCCAGCACCCCGGGGGCCGGGGAGCTGTTTTTT. Its translation: CASTPGAGELFF.

This clone has just one count. The V gene is TRBV2, the J gene TRBJ1-6, with 9 bases lining up with TRBD1. V lost 8 bases and J lost 7; bases outside the gene matches: 9. Germline assignment: CDR1 SNHLY and CDR2 FYNNEI. The CDR3 contains 15 residues. The CDR3 loop reads CASVLRQGGNSPLHF. DNA for the CDR3: TGTGCCAGCGTACTCCGACAGGGGGGGAATTCACCCCTCCACTTT.

The rearrangement links TRBV7-2 to TRBJ2-1; 10 bases fit TRBD2. The V segment lost 5 bases and the J segment 6 bases; nucleotides outside the gene matches: 10. There are 16 residues in the CDR3. From germline, CDR1 is SGHTA and CDR2 FQGNSA. The CDR3 spells CASSPVRASGGNEQFF. As DNA, the CDR3 is TGTGCCAGCAGCCCCGTGAGGGCTAGCGGGGGCAATGAGCAGTTCTTC.

The chain combines TRBV6-5 with TRBJ1-1, with a weak D call TRBD1 (5 bases). V was clipped by 3 bases and J by 3 bases, with 8 bases between them. The V gene's germline CDR1 is MNHEY and CDR2 SVGAGI. The CDR3 extends over 13 amino acids. This CDR3 is CASSYVGDTEAFF. Written as DNA, the CDR3 is TGTGCCAGCAGTTATGTGGGGGACACTGAAGCTTTCTTT.

The chain employs TRBV19 and TRBJ1-1; D is ambiguous. The CDR3 contains 13 residues. V was shortened by 5 bases and J by 0 bases, with 7 bases between the two germline ends. CDR1 LNHDA and CDR2 SQIVND come from the germline V gene (reference sequence). CDR3: CASSAQMNTEAFF. CDR3 DNA: TGTGCCAGTAGTGCCCAAATGAACACTGAAGCTTTCTTT.

The DNA for the CDR3 is TGTGCCAGCTCGGTGGCAGAGACCCAGTACTTC. It specifies CASSVAETQYF. The V call is TRBV28, the J call TRBJ2-5; D remains ambiguous. Germline V gene lookup returns CDR1 MDHEN and CDR2 SYDVKM. The CDR3 length is 11 residues. Trimming stripped 8 bases from V and 4 bases from J, with 8 bases between.

The chain is built from TRBV10-3 and TRBJ2-5; 8 bases are shared with TRBD2. V lost 3 bases to trimming and J lost 5 bases; unmatched junction nucleotides: 11. The CDR3 totals 16 residues. Germline CDR1 is ENHRY and CDR2 is SYGVKD. CDR3 DNA sequence: TGTGCCATCAGTGATGATTCGGCGGGGGGAAGGGAGACCCAGTACTTC. Its protein product is CAISDDSAGGRETQYF.

The genes are TRBV5-1 and TRBJ2-7, with a possible D match to TRBD1 (6 bases). Germline loops: CDR1 SGHRS, CDR2 YFSETQ. The CDR3 runs to 14 residues. Deletions cut 0 bases from V and 5 bases from J, with 12 bases between. CDR3 DNA: TGCGCCAGCAGCTTGGGCAGGGGAAGGAACGAGCAGTACTTC. Its protein product is CASSLGRGRNEQYF.

This sequence joins TRBV6-5 and TRBJ1-1; 10 nucleotides match TRBD1. Germline assignment: CDR1 MNHEY and CDR2 SVGAGI. With V trimmed by 7 bases and J by 5 bases, 4 bases remained unmatched. The CDR3 has 13 residues. CDR3 protein: CASTDRGLTEAFF. CDR3 nucleotide sequence: TGTGCCAGCACCGACAGGGGGCTTACTGAAGCTTTCTTT.

The CDR3 protein is CATSDTANSGNTIYF. The CDR3 region has the DNA TGTGCCACTTCCGACACTGCAAACTCTGGAAACACCATATATTTT. This chain connects TRBV7-6 to TRBJ1-3, with D hard to call. Looked up from germline, CDR1 is SGHVS and CDR2 is FNYEAQ. V was trimmed by 10 bases and J by 0 bases, leaving 16 bases between them. The CDR3 is made up of 15 amino acids.

The chain uses TRBV28 and TRBJ1-5, with 7 nucleotides matching TRBD1. The CDR3 extends over 13 amino acids. Germline CDR1 is MDHEN and CDR2 is SYDVKM. With V trimmed by 8 bases and J by 6 bases, 7 bases remained unmatched. The CDR3 sequence is CASLTGVGQPQHF. The CDR3 nucleotides are TGTGCCAGCCTCACAGGGGTTGGTCAGCCCCAGCATTTT.

The chain is built from TRBV12-3 or TRBV12-4 and TRBJ1-1; D is uncertain. V lost 7 bases to trimming and J lost 4 bases, with 13 bases between them. The CDR3 consists of 13 residues. The CDR3 sequence: CASTPDEGTEAFF. The CDR3 nucleotides are TGTGCCAGCACCCCGGACGAGGGCACTGAAGCTTTCTTT.

The J gene is TRBJ2-2, the V gene TRBV19, with 10 nucleotides matching TRBD1. CDR3 size: 14 residues. The germline V gene has CDR1 LNHDA and CDR2 SQIVND (reference sequence). The V segment lost 3 bases and the J segment 5 bases; nucleotides outside the gene matches: 0. CDR3 sequence reads: CASSMGQGTGELFF. CDR3 nucleotide sequence: TGTGCCAGTAGTATGGGACAGGGGACCGGGGAGCTGTTTTTT.

This chain joins TRBV7-9 and TRBJ2-7, with 7 bases that match TRBD2. V was clipped by 5 bases and J by 5 bases; unmatched bases: 3. Germline V gives CDR1 SEHNR, CDR2 FQNEAQ (reference sequence). The CDR3 runs to 12 residues. The CDR3 bases are TGTGCCAGCAGCGTGGGGGGGAACGAGCAGTACTTC. This encodes CASSVGGNEQYF. Variable domain in full (rest from reference TRBV7-9 and TRBJ2-7): DTGVSQNPRHKITKRGQNVTFRCDPISEHNRLYWYRQTLGQGPEFLTYFQNEAQLEKSRLLSDRFSAERPKGSFSTLEIQRTEQGDSAMYLCASSVGGNEQYFGPGTRLTVT.

The chain couples TRBV5-4 to TRBJ1-3, with 7 bases fitting TRBD1. The CDR3 runs to 15 residues. J gave up 2 bases and V 4 bases, and 6 bases lay outside the gene matches. Germline assignment: CDR1 SGHNT and CDR2 YYREEE (reference sequence). The CDR3 DNA is TGTGCCAGCAGCGGCGACAGGGACGCTGGAAACACCATATATTTT. Its protein is CASSGDRDAGNTIYF.

V usage is TRBV6-6 and J usage is TRBJ1-4; 9 bases fit TRBD1. Germline V gene lookup returns CDR1 MNHNY and CDR2 SVGAGI (reference sequence). The CDR3 contains 15 residues. V lost 8 bases to trimming and J lost 7 bases; unmatched junction nucleotides: 11. CDR3 coding DNA: TGTGCCAGCGCCAATAACAGGGGGCGCCGTGAAAAACTGTTTTTT. Amino acids: CASANNRGRREKLFF.

V and J are TRBV2 and TRBJ1-3; D uncertain. Germline V CDR1 and CDR2: SNHLY, FYNNEI. The CDR3 runs to 15 residues. V lost 1 base to trimming and J lost 0 bases, with 7 bases between them. The CDR3 sequence: CASSEDGSSGNTIYF. DNA for the CDR3: TGTGCCAGCAGTGAAGACGGTAGCTCTGGAAACACCATATATTTT.

This clone was counted a few times. J is TRBJ1-6 and V is TRBV5-4, with D maybe TRBD1 (6 bases). The germline V gene encodes CDR1 SGHNT and CDR2 YYREEE (reference sequence). The CDR3 extends over 15 amino acids. V shed 4 bases and J shed 8 bases, with 16 bases lying between them. The CDR3 reads CASSQGHPRDSPLHF. Here the CDR3 DNA reads TGTGCCAGCAGCCAGGGACACCCCAGGGATTCACCCCTCCACTTT.

The count of this clone is one. V usage is TRBV4-3 and J usage is TRBJ1-2; weak D call: TRBD1 (5 bases). Germline assignment: CDR1 LGHNA and CDR2 YSLEER. This CDR3 has 16 residues. Trimming took 1 base from V and 8 from J, leaving 20 bases between them. The CDR3 DNA sequence: TGCGCCAGCAGCCAAGGCAGCGACCGGGACCTGCGGGGCTACACCTTC. Encoded protein: CASSQGSDRDLRGYTF.

This chain links TRBV4-3 with TRBJ2-5, with TRBD1 identical over 7 bases. Germline-derived CDR1 and CDR2 are LGHNA and YSLEER. The CDR3 extends over 16 amino acids. With 1 base clipped from V and 5 bases from J, the junction kept 10 bases outside the gene matches. The CDR3 DNA reads as TGCGCCAGCAGCCAAGTGGTAGGGGGCGGTGGGGAGACCCAGTACTTC. It codes for CASSQVVGGGGETQYF.